A single TCR beta chain is shown here with its context. The target antigen is unknown. The data were taken from a study of T cell responses to AZD1222 COVID-19 vaccine. Study results and limitations: Researchers report vaccine-associated CD4 TCRs spanning spike, with dominance at 160-218 and 743-854. There were mostly white British donors and more females than males, and clonal diversity was possibly underestimated.

Sequencing used immunoSEQ multiplex PCR; TCRdb keeps in-frame clones, though not all of them. The sample lists 97,000 or so clones; 84% were seen once. The CDR3 length is 14 residues. In germline, CDR1 is MDHEN, CDR2 SYDVKM. V lost 8 bases and J 0 bases, leaving 14 bases between the germline ends. The chain employs TRBV28 and TRBJ2-7, with D perhaps matching TRBD1 (5 bases). This TCR was sampled from an adult in good health. The material sequenced was peripheral blood, taken on day 0 of AZD1222 vaccination. CDR3 in amino acids: CASSTVGASYEQYF. The DNA of the CDR3 is TGTGCCAGCTCCACCGTAGGGGCCTCCTACGAGCAGTACTTC.